This is a list of T cell receptor beta chains from one sample in a study of T-cell reconstitution after alpha-beta-depleted transplantation in children. TCRdb passed the PCR reads through MiXCR, listing each CDR3 protein once. The sample consists of around 700,000 distinct CDR3 sequences, about an eighth of them appearing once. Sample: PBMCs, taken before TCRalphabeta/CD19-depleted stem cell transplant. Every receptor here comes from a girl aged 2-10 years with congenital amegakaryocytic thrombocytopenia, due to receive a stem cell transplant. CDR3s include the opening cysteine and the closing phenylalanine or tryptophan. A D gene is named only where the DNA matches it firmly. Clone sizes are given selectively: once, few, many, or a class where the clone is expanded.

D gene	clone size	V gene	J gene	CDR3 protein	CDR3 DNA
NA	NA	TRBV29-1	TRBJ2-5	CSVHLKQLYQETQYF	TGCAGCGTGCACTTGAAACAACTGTACCAAGAGACCCAGTACTTC
NA	few	TRBV29-1	TRBJ1-3	CSVVALGNTIYF	TGCAGCGTTGTGGCCCTGGGAAACACCATATATTTT
TRBD2	NA	TRBV20-1	TRBJ2-7	CSAYTSGTYEQYF	TGCAGTGCTTATACTAGCGGAACCTACGAGCAGTACTTC
NA	many	TRBV20-1	TRBJ1-2	CSARDEHGYTF	TGCAGTGCTAGAGATGAACATGGCTACACCTTC
TRBD2	few	TRBV19	TRBJ2-7	CASSLAGVDSYEQYF	TGTGCCAGTAGTCTAGCGGGAGTGGATTCCTACGAGCAGTACTTC
NA	many	TRBV20-1	TRBJ1-6	CSARDGRDISSPLHF	TGCAGTGCTAGAGATGGGAGGGACATATCCTCACCCCTCCACTTT
TRBD1	few	TRBV29-1	TRBJ1-1	CSVGDSWNTEAFF	TGCAGCGTTGGGGACAGTTGGAACACTGAAGCTTTCTTT
TRBD2	few	TRBV20-1	TRBJ2-2	CSARDARGGSTGELFF	TGCAGTGCTAGAGATGCCCGGGGGGGGAGCACCGGGGAGCTGTTTTTT
NA	many	TRBV5-1	TRBJ2-7	CASSLGTTNTYEQYF	TGCGCCAGCAGCTTGGGGACGACCAACACCTACGAGCAGTACTTC
TRBD2	NA	TRBV5-5	TRBJ2-1	CASSSYGTTAYNEQFF	TGTGCCAGCAGCTCCTACGGGACTACGGCCTACAATGAGCAGTTCTTC
NA	many	TRBV5-1	TRBJ2-2	CASSLAIGRDANTGELFF	TGCGCCAGCAGCTTGGCCATTGGGCGGGACGCGAACACCGGGGAGCTGTTTTTT
TRBD1	NA	TRBV5-4	TRBJ2-5	CASSYGQATIVQETQYF	TGTGCCAGCAGCTACGGACAGGCCACGATTGTCCAAGAGACCCAGTACTTC
NA	many	TRBV20-1	TRBJ1-1	CSAQGWAGDAAEAFF	TGCAGTGCCCAGGGTTGGGCAGGGGATGCCGCTGAAGCTTTCTTT
TRBD2	many	TRBV20-1	TRBJ2-5	CSASIPGLADQETQYF	TGCAGTGCTAGTATACCGGGACTAGCGGATCAAGAGACCCAGTACTTC
NA	many	TRBV29-1	TRBJ2-3	CSATPIAIGTDTQYF	TGCAGCGCCACCCCGATAGCGATCGGCACAGATACGCAGTATTTT
NA	many	TRBV11-2	TRBJ2-1	CASSLLVASYNEQFF	TGTGCCAGCAGCTTATTGGTGGCTAGCTACAATGAGCAGTTCTTC
NA	few	TRBV12-3/TRBV12-4	TRBJ1-6	CASHPGSGNSPLHF	TGTGCCAGCCACCCGGGGTCGGGGAATTCACCCCTCCACTTT
NA	many	TRBV5-1	TRBJ2-5	CASSLGFLQETQYF	TGCGCCAGCAGTCTTGGATTCCTACAAGAGACCCAGTACTTC
NA	many	TRBV10-3	TRBJ2-3	CAISEPSTDTQYF	TGTGCCATCAGTGAGCCTAGCACAGATACGCAGTATTTT
TRBD2	few	TRBV7-3	TRBJ2-3	CASSRGGTTTDTQYF	TGTGCCAGCAGCCGCGGTGGGACTACCACAGATACGCAGTATTTT
NA	many	TRBV7-6	TRBJ2-7	CASSLGMGGYEQYF	TGTGCCAGCAGCTTAGGCATGGGGGGCTACGAGCAGTACTTC
NA	NA	TRBV2	TRBJ2-1	CAGGSAWASEQFF	TGTGCCGGAGGCTCGGCTTGGGCTAGTGAGCAGTTCTTC
NA	NA	TRBV28	TRBJ2-2	CASSGRTTGELFF	TGTGCCAGCAGTGGAAGGACCACCGGGGAGCTGTTTTTT
NA	many	TRBV5-1	TRBJ2-5	CASSFSSEETQYF	TGCGCCAGCAGCTTCTCTAGCGAAGAGACCCAGTACTTC
TRBD1	NA	TRBV27	TRBJ2-7	CASSPTGGDFEQYF	TGTGCCAGCAGTCCGACAGGGGGCGATTTCGAGCAGTACTTC
TRBD2	few	TRBV7-9	TRBJ2-3	CASSPGTSGHTDTQYF	TGTGCCAGCAGCCCCGGGACTAGCGGGCATACAGATACGCAGTATTTT
TRBD1	NA	TRBV12-3/TRBV12-4	TRBJ2-2	CASSPTGTGNTGELFF	TGTGCCAGCAGCCCGACCGGGACAGGGAACACCGGGGAGCTGTTTTTT
TRBD2	few	TRBV20-1	TRBJ2-1	CSASPLSGTHSYNEQFF	TGCAGTGCGAGCCCCCTTAGCGGGACCCACTCCTACAATGAGCAGTTCTTC
NA	many	TRBV6-5	TRBJ2-7	CASSYFPGLNEQYF	TGTGCCAGCAGTTACTTCCCAGGACTGAACGAGCAGTACTTC
NA	NA	TRBV27	TRBJ2-1	CASSLGPPVYSATNEQFF	TGTGCCAGCAGTTTAGGCCCCCCCGTTTATTCTGCCACCAATGAGCAGTTCTTC
NA	NA	TRBV10-3	TRBJ2-7	CAIRRDREAYEQYF	TGTGCCATCAGACGCGACAGAGAAGCCTACGAGCAGTACTTC
TRBD2	many	TRBV20-1	TRBJ2-7	CSAIGTSGDSYEQYF	TGCAGTGCGATCGGGACTAGCGGGGATTCCTACGAGCAGTACTTC
NA	NA	TRBV5-1	TRBJ1-1	CASSLVGSLRDDGTEAFF	TGCGCCAGCAGCTTGGTGGGTTCCCTCCGGGATGACGGGACTGAAGCTTTCTTT
NA	NA	TRBV6-1	TRBJ1-5	CASSPLGPTGRGGNTQHF	TGTGCCAGCAGTCCCCTGGGCCCCACAGGGAGGGGTGGAAATACGCAGCATTTT
NA	few	TRBV7-6	TRBJ2-5	CASSSGNQRETQYF	TGTGCCAGCAGCTCCGGGAACCAACGGGAGACCCAGTACTTC
NA	many	TRBV4-1	TRBJ2-1	CASSQPGHRSYSYNEQFF	TGCGCCAGCAGCCAACCGGGACACCGTTCCTACTCCTACAATGAGCAGTTCTTC
TRBD1	few	TRBV3-1	TRBJ2-5	CASSQPYGQEETQYF	TGTGCCAGCAGCCAACCCTATGGACAGGAAGAGACCCAGTACTTC
NA	few	TRBV20-1	TRBJ2-7	CSAPSAGKRGYEQYF	TGCAGTGCCCCCTCTGCGGGGAAACGCGGGTACGAGCAGTACTTC
TRBD2	many	TRBV30	TRBJ2-7	CAWGLAVDEQYF	TGTGCCTGGGGACTAGCTGTGGACGAGCAGTACTTC
NA	few	TRBV14	TRBJ2-1	CASSPLTSKEQFF	TGTGCCAGCAGCCCTCTAACTAGCAAGGAGCAGTTCTTC
NA	many	TRBV12-3/TRBV12-4	TRBJ2-2	CASSAGTMNTGELFF	TGTGCCAGCAGCGCCGGGACAATGAACACCGGGGAGCTGTTTTTT
TRBD2	NA	TRBV2	TRBJ2-5	CASSVRLAGAGETQYF	TGTGCCAGCAGTGTCAGACTAGCGGGAGCGGGGGAGACCCAGTACTTC
TRBD2	many	TRBV5-1	TRBJ2-3	CASSLELSGRRFTDTQYF	TGCGCCAGCAGCTTGGAGCTTAGCGGGAGAAGATTCACAGATACGCAGTATTTT
NA	few	TRBV6-5	TRBJ2-1	CASRSRNEQFF	TGTGCCAGCAGGTCCCGCAATGAGCAGTTCTTC
NA	NA	TRBV4-1	TRBJ2-1	CASSEFKGSYNEQFF	TGCGCCAGCAGCGAATTTAAGGGTTCCTACAATGAGCAGTTCTTC
NA	many	TRBV29-1	TRBJ1-5	CSDKLRVCPQHF	TGCAGCGATAAACTACGGGTGTGTCCCCAGCATTTT
NA	few	TRBV12-3/TRBV12-4	TRBJ2-7	CAIAGSAFYEQYF	TGTGCCATTGCGGGTAGCGCCTTCTACGAGCAGTACTTC
NA	NA	TRBV5-1	TRBJ2-7	CASSLTGGGIYEQYF	TGCGCCAGCAGCTTGACCGGAGGGGGGATCTACGAGCAGTACTTC
TRBD1	NA	TRBV12-3/TRBV12-4	TRBJ2-4	CASSLDETGGTDF	TGTGCCAGCAGTCTCGATGAGACAGGGGGCACGGACTTC
NA	many	TRBV20-1	TRBJ2-3	CSARRGNSTDTQYF	TGCAGTGCTAGGAGGGGGAACTCCACAGATACGCAGTATTTT
NA	many	TRBV20-1	TRBJ2-3	CSSIFHADTQYF	TGCAGCAGCATATTCCACGCGGATACGCAGTATTTT